A selection of T cell receptor beta chains follows, all from one sample in a study of T cell clones after liver transplantation. Only in-frame clones appear in the TCRdb table, and some are missing; sequencing was by immunoSEQ multiplex PCR. This table has roughly 70,000 clones, more than 75% appearing once. This material consisted of CD4+ T cells from blood, taken before liver transplant. These receptors were taken from a human donor who received a liver transplant. CDR3s include the opening cysteine and the closing phenylalanine or tryptophan. Fields, in order: D gene, clone size, J gene, V gene, CDR3 DNA, CDR3 protein. The D gene is left open where the match is weak. Clone size appears in some rows only: once, few, many, or a class for an expanded clone.

d_call: TRBD2; clone_size: few; j_call: TRBJ2-1; v_call: TRBV19; cdr3_nt: TGTGCCAGTAGCCCGACGGGAGGTGGGTACAATGAGCAGTTCTTC; cdr3_aa: CASSPTGGGYNEQFF
d_call: .; clone_size: .; j_call: TRBJ1-3; v_call: TRBV6-5; cdr3_nt: TGTGCCAGCAGTTACGTGGGTAACTCTGGAAACACCATATATTTT; cdr3_aa: CASSYVGNSGNTIYF
d_call: .; clone_size: .; j_call: TRBJ2-2; v_call: TRBV6-1; cdr3_nt: TGTGCCAGCATCCCGATGCTCCCAGGGAAACTGTTTTTT; cdr3_aa: CASIPMLPGKLFF
d_call: .; clone_size: .; j_call: TRBJ2-5; v_call: TRBV28; cdr3_nt: TGTGCCAGCAGCCGCGGGCAAGAGACCCAGTACTTC; cdr3_aa: CASSRGQETQYF
d_call: TRBD1; clone_size: .; j_call: TRBJ2-7; v_call: TRBV5-5; cdr3_nt: TGTGCCAGCAGCAGGGACAGGGTAGAGTACGAGCAGTACTTC; cdr3_aa: CASSRDRVEYEQYF
d_call: TRBD2; clone_size: .; j_call: TRBJ2-3; v_call: TRBV7-2; cdr3_nt: TGTGCCAGCAGCCTCGGACTAGCGGGAGTGTCAGATACGCAGTATTTT; cdr3_aa: CASSLGLAGVSDTQYF
d_call: .; clone_size: .; j_call: TRBJ1-5; v_call: TRBV30; cdr3_nt: TGTGCCTGGAGCCAGGACTCGCGCAATCAGCCCCAGCATTTT; cdr3_aa: CAWSQDSRNQPQHF
d_call: .; clone_size: .; j_call: TRBJ1-4; v_call: TRBV19; cdr3_nt: TGTGCCAGTAGTATTGCCCTTCGTTGGGGCGAAAAACTGTTTTTT; cdr3_aa: CASSIALRWGEKLFF
d_call: .; clone_size: .; j_call: TRBJ2-3; v_call: TRBV7-9; cdr3_nt: TGTGCCAGCAGCTACGGCCCAACGGGAACGCAGTATTTT; cdr3_aa: CASSYGPTGTQYF
d_call: .; clone_size: .; j_call: TRBJ2-3; v_call: TRBV28; cdr3_nt: TGTGCCAGCAACAGTTTTCGGGGCAGGCGAGGGGTTTGGTTCACAGATACGCAGTATTTT; cdr3_aa: CASNSFRGRRGVWFTDTQYF
d_call: TRBD1; clone_size: once; j_call: TRBJ1-1; v_call: TRBV7-2; cdr3_nt: TGTGCCAGCAGCATTCAGGGGGCGGACACTGAAGCTTTCTTT; cdr3_aa: CASSIQGADTEAFF
d_call: TRBD1; clone_size: .; j_call: TRBJ1-3; v_call: TRBV7-8; cdr3_nt: TGTGGGACAGGGATGGGAAACACCATATATTTT; cdr3_aa: CGTGMGNTIYF
d_call: TRBD2; clone_size: once; j_call: TRBJ2-1; v_call: TRBV4-1; cdr3_nt: TGCGCCAGCAGCCAAGATCGGCTAGCGGGAGGTAATGAGCAGTTCTTC; cdr3_aa: CASSQDRLAGGNEQFF
d_call: .; clone_size: .; j_call: TRBJ2-1; v_call: TRBV27; cdr3_nt: TGTGCAATCGGGGGGCGGACAGGGTCTTTAGAGCAGTTCTTC; cdr3_aa: CAIGGRTGSLEQFF
d_call: TRBD1; clone_size: .; j_call: TRBJ2-1; v_call: TRBV15; cdr3_nt: TGTGCCACCAAGGCCGGGACAGGGGGAGGCAATGAGCAGTTCTTC; cdr3_aa: CATKAGTGGGNEQFF
d_call: TRBD2; clone_size: .; j_call: TRBJ2-3; v_call: TRBV28; cdr3_nt: TGTGCCAGCGGCCTACTAGCGGGAGTCACAGATACGCAGTATTTT; cdr3_aa: CASGLLAGVTDTQYF
d_call: .; clone_size: .; j_call: TRBJ1-5; v_call: TRBV5-1; cdr3_nt: TGCGCCAGCAGCCGGGATGGGCCGTGGGGAAATCAGCCCCAGCATTTT; cdr3_aa: CASSRDGPWGNQPQHF
d_call: .; clone_size: .; j_call: TRBJ2-7; v_call: TRBV11-2; cdr3_nt: TGTGCCAGCAGCCCCCCCGGGGGCGAGCAGTACTTC; cdr3_aa: CASSPPGGEQYF
d_call: TRBD1; clone_size: .; j_call: TRBJ2-4; v_call: TRBV9; cdr3_nt: TGTGCCAGCAGCGCAATCGGGACAGGAGAAAACATTCAGTACTTC; cdr3_aa: CASSAIGTGENIQYF
d_call: .; clone_size: .; j_call: TRBJ1-4; v_call: TRBV6-5; cdr3_nt: TGTGCCAGCAGTTACTCTTGGGGAAGTTCTAATGAAAAACTGTTTTTT; cdr3_aa: CASSYSWGSSNEKLFF
d_call: .; clone_size: .; j_call: TRBJ2-2; v_call: TRBV19; cdr3_nt: TGTGCCAGTAGTAAGTCCGACGGGGGCACCGGGGAGCTGTTTTTT; cdr3_aa: CASSKSDGGTGELFF
d_call: TRBD1; clone_size: .; j_call: TRBJ1-5; v_call: TRBV28; cdr3_nt: TGTGCCAGCAGTTCTCGGGACAGGGGGGAATATCAGCCCCAGCATTTT; cdr3_aa: CASSSRDRGEYQPQHF
d_call: .; clone_size: .; j_call: TRBJ2-7; v_call: TRBV2; cdr3_nt: TGTGCCAGCAGTGAAGCGCGGGGCTACGAGCAGTACTTC; cdr3_aa: CASSEARGYEQYF
d_call: .; clone_size: .; j_call: TRBJ2-6; v_call: TRBV19; cdr3_nt: TGTGCCAGTAGGACGGGGGCCTCTGGGGCCAACGTCCTGACTTTC; cdr3_aa: CASRTGASGANVLTF
d_call: TRBD1; clone_size: .; j_call: TRBJ2-7; v_call: TRBV30; cdr3_nt: TGTGCCTGGAGTGTGGGGACAGCAGGCTACGAGCAGTACTTC; cdr3_aa: CAWSVGTAGYEQYF
d_call: .; clone_size: .; j_call: TRBJ2-7; v_call: TRBV2; cdr3_nt: TGTGCCAGCAGTGAAACAGGGACCCCAGGCTACGAGCAGTACTTC; cdr3_aa: CASSETGTPGYEQYF
d_call: TRBD2; clone_size: .; j_call: TRBJ2-1; v_call: TRBV7-8; cdr3_nt: TGTGCCAGCTCGAAAGGACTAGCGGGTGAAAATGAGCAGTTCTTC; cdr3_aa: CASSKGLAGENEQFF
d_call: .; clone_size: .; j_call: TRBJ1-1; v_call: TRBV7-9; cdr3_nt: TGTGCCAGCAGCTTATTGCCGAACACTGAAGCTTTCTTT; cdr3_aa: CASSLLPNTEAFF